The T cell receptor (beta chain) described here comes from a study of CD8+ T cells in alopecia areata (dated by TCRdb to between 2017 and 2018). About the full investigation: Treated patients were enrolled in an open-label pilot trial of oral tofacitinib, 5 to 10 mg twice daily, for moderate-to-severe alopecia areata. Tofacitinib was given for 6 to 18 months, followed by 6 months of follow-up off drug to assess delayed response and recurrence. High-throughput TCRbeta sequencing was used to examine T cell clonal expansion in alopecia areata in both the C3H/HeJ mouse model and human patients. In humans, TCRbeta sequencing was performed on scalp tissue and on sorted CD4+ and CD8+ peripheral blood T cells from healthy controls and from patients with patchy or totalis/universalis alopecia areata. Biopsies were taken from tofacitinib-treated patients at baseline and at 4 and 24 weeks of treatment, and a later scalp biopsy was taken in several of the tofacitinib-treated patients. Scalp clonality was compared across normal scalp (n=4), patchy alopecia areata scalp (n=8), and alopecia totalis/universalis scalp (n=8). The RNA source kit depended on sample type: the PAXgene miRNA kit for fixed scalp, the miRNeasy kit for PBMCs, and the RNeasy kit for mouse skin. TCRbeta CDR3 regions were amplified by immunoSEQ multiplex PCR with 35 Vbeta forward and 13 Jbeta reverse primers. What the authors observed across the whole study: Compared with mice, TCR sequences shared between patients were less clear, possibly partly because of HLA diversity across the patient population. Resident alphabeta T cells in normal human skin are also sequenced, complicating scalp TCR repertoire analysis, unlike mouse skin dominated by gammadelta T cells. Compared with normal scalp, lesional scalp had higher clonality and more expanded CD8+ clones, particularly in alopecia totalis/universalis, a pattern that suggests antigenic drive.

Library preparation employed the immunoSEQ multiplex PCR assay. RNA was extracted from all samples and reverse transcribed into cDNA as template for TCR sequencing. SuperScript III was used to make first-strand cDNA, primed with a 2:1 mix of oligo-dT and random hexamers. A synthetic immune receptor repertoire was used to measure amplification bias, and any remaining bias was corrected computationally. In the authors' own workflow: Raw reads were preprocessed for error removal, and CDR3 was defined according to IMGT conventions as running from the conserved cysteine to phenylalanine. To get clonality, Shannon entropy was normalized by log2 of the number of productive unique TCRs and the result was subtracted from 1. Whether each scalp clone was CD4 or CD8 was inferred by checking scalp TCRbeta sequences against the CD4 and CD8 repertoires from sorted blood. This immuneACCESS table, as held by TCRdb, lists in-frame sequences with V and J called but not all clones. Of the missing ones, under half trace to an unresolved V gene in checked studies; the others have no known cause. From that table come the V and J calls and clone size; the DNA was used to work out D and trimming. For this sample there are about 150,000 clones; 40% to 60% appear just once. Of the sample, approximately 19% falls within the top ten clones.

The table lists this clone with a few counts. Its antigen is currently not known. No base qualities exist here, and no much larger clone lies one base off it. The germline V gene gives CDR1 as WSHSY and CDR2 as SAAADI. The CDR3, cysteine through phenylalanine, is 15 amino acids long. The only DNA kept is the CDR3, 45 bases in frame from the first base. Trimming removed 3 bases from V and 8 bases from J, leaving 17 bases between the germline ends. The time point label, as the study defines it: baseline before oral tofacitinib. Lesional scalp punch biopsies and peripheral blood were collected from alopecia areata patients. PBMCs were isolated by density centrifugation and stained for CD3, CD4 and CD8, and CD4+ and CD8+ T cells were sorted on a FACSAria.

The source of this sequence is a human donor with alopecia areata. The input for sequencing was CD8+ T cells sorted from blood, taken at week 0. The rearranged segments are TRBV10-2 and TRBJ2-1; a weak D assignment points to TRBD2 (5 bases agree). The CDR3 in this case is CASSDPGSRGDEQFF. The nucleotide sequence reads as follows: TGCGCCAGCAGTGATCCGGGGAGTAGAGGCGATGAGCAGTTCTTC.